This T cell receptor (beta chain) was captured by sequencing in a study of T cells in Graves' hyperthyroidism and ophthalmopathy. As for the study in general: Peripheral blood was obtained at initial diagnosis, preceding any treatment.

TCR beta CDR3 regions were amplified from RNA transcripts. The study used the HTBI primer set for a first-round RT-PCR of the TCR CDR3. TCRdb re-derived calls from the multiplex PCR reads in MiXCR, one entry per CDR3 protein. Seen here are fewer than 650,000 distinct CDR3 sequences, around 13% observed once, and the top ten hold 11% to 15%. The germline gives CDR1 SGHAT, CDR2 FQNNGV. The CDR3 is 15 residues long. The V end was cut by 7 bases, the J end by 4 bases, with 19 bases between. This clonotype was recorded at least ten times. Hyperthyroidism was newly diagnosed in patients aged 18 to 65 (duration under 2 months). The diagnostic basis comprised clinical symptoms, serum thyroxine and TRAb, thyroid ultrasound and orbital computed tomography. PBMCs were derived from 10 ml fresh peripheral blood.

The sequencing input was blood. This chain links TRBV11-2 with TRBJ2-5; possible D gene TRBD2, 5 bases. The TCR comes from a woman aged 40 to 50 with Graves' hyperthyroidism. The CDR3 loop reads CASTLFGELGETQYF. CDR3 DNA: TGTGCCAGCACCCTCTTCGGGGAATTGGGAGAGACCCAGTACTTC.